Listed below are T cell receptor beta chains from one sample, sequenced in a study of T-cell reconstitution after alpha-beta-depleted transplantation in children. TCRdb re-called the PCR reads with MiXCR, one entry per CDR3 protein. The table records over 25,000 distinct CDR3 sequences, around 6.6% of them present only once. Here the sequenced sample was peripheral blood, taken 60 days after TCRalphabeta/CD19-depleted stem cell transplant. These receptors were collected from a child under two years old who had a stem cell transplant for acute myeloid leukemia, so the T cells may come from the graft donor. Each CDR3 is given with its conserved first and last residue. The D gene is left open where the match is weak. Expanded clones are given a class, and other clones once, few, many or no size at all.

V	size	J	D	DNA	CDR3
TRBV19	many	TRBJ1-5	NA	TGTGCCAGTACCCCAGGTAGACAGCCCCAGCATTTT	CASTPGRQPQHF
TRBV7-2	many	TRBJ2-7	TRBD1	TGTGCCAGCAGCTTAGGAACCGGGACAGGGGAATACGAGCAGTACTTC	CASSLGTGTGEYEQYF
TRBV9	NA	TRBJ2-1	NA	TGTGCCAGCAGCGTAGAAGGACAGCACTACAATGAGCAGTTCTTC	CASSVEGQHYNEQFF
TRBV7-9	few	TRBJ1-4	NA	TGTGCCAGCAGCCCCGGTTGGCGGGATGAAAAACTGTTTTTT	CASSPGWRDEKLFF
TRBV6-5	many	TRBJ1-3	NA	TGTGCCAGCAGTTACACGACAGGCTCTGGAAACACCATATATTTT	CASSYTTGSGNTIYF
TRBV12-3/TRBV12-4	once	TRBJ1-2	NA	TGTGCCAGCACCCGAACCATGGTCCGGGCGGATGGCTACACCTTC	CASTRTMVRADGYTF
TRBV6-2/TRBV6-3	many	TRBJ1-1	NA	TGTGCCAGCAGTCTCAGGTATTCTAAGGGCACTGAAGCTTTCTTT	CASSLRYSKGTEAFF
TRBV13	many	TRBJ2-5	TRBD2	TGTGCCAGCAGCGAAAGGGGCGGGAGCCCAGAGACCCAGTACTTC	CASSERGGSPETQYF
TRBV6-4	many	TRBJ2-3	NA	TGTGCCAGCAGTCCCGAGGCCCAAGAACAGCGGATTAGCACAGATACGCAGTATTTT	CASSPEAQEQRISTDTQYF
TRBV2	many	TRBJ2-7	NA	TGTGCCAATATACGGGAGTCGAGCTCCTACGAGCAGTACTTC	CANIRESSSYEQYF
TRBV28	many	TRBJ2-3	NA	TGTGCCAGCAGTCTCGGGACTCCTCCGGGTACGCAGTATTTT	CASSLGTPPGTQYF
TRBV20-1	NA	TRBJ2-7	NA	TGCAGTGCTAGAGTCACCGGCTACCGCCACTACGAGCAGTACTTC	CSARVTGYRHYEQYF
TRBV7-9	many	TRBJ1-1	NA	TGTGCCAGCAGCTTATGGACAGTGGCCCCGAACACTGAAGCTTTCTTT	CASSLWTVAPNTEAFF
TRBV20-1	many	TRBJ2-1	NA	TGCAGTGCTAGAGATCGGGCGGGGCTTTTCAATGAGCAGTTCTTC	CSARDRAGLFNEQFF
TRBV28	many	TRBJ2-5	NA	TGTGCCAGCAGTGCCCCTACCCCAGAGACCCAGTACTTC	CASSAPTPETQYF
TRBV19	many	TRBJ1-1	NA	TGTGCCAGTAGTATGAAGGGGAACACTGAAGCTTTCTTT	CASSMKGNTEAFF
TRBV7-9	few	TRBJ2-7	TRBD1	TGTGCCAGCCGGTCGACAGGGTACGAGCAGTACTTC	CASRSTGYEQYF
TRBV2	many	TRBJ2-3	NA	TGTGCCAGCAGGGGGGGGCAGGGGGTGCCCCTTAGGCCAGATACGCAGTATTTT	CASRGGQGVPLRPDTQYF
TRBV5-1	many	TRBJ2-6	NA	TGCGCCAGCAGCTCGGTTCTCGGGGCCAACGTCCTGACTTTC	CASSSVLGANVLTF
TRBV3-1	few	TRBJ2-7	TRBD2	TGTGCCAGCAGCCAAGGCGGGAGGGGCTACGAGCAGTACTTC	CASSQGGRGYEQYF
TRBV4-3	many	TRBJ1-1	TRBD1	TGCGCCAGCAGCCTTAAGGGGCAGGGGGCTAGAGTAGCTTTCTTT	CASSLKGQGARVAFF
TRBV11-3	many	TRBJ2-5	NA	TGTGCCAGCAGGGCTAGGGTGGGGGAGACCCAGTACTTC	CASRARVGETQYF
TRBV5-1	many	TRBJ2-1	TRBD2	TGCGCCAGCAGCTTTAGCGGGGCAAGACATATTACCTACAATGAGCAGTTCTTC	CASSFSGARHITYNEQFF
TRBV5-1	many	TRBJ2-1	TRBD1	TGCGCCAGCAGGGTCCCAGGGGGCGTCGACAATGAGCAGTTCTTC	CASRVPGGVDNEQFF
TRBV12-3/TRBV12-4	many	TRBJ1-1	TRBD1	TGTGCCAGCACAGGACAGGGAATAACTGAAGCTTTCTTT	CASTGQGITEAFF
TRBV7-9	many	TRBJ2-3	NA	TGTGCCAGCGTTGGAGGCACAGATACGCAGTATTTT	CASVGGTDTQYF
TRBV29-1	many	TRBJ1-2	NA	TGCAGCGTTGGGACAGACTATGGCTACACCTTC	CSVGTDYGYTF
TRBV27	many	TRBJ1-5	NA	TGTGCCAGCACCACAGGACGTCAGCCCCAGCATTTT	CASTTGRQPQHF
TRBV7-2	many	TRBJ2-5	TRBD2	TGTGCCAGCAGCATTACTAGCGGGGGGATCAAAGAGACCCAGTACTTC	CASSITSGGIKETQYF
TRBV4-2	many	TRBJ2-7	NA	TGTGCCAGCAGCCAAACTACCGAGGAGCAGTACTTC	CASSQTTEEQYF
TRBV7-6	few	TRBJ2-3	NA	TGTGCCAGCAGCTTACCAGCGAGGGGGGATACGCAGTATTTT	CASSLPARGDTQYF
TRBV7-2	many	TRBJ2-1	TRBD2	TGTGCCAGCAGCTTAGGACTAGCCGATGAGCAGTTCTTC	CASSLGLADEQFF
TRBV6-1	many	TRBJ2-3	NA	TGTGCCAGCAGCGACGGGGGGCACGAGGATACGCAGTATTTT	CASSDGGHEDTQYF
TRBV29-1	many	TRBJ2-1	NA	TGCAGCGTTGGGGCGGGTGCCTCCTACAATGAGCAGTTCTTC	CSVGAGASYNEQFF
TRBV12-3/TRBV12-4	many	TRBJ2-2	TRBD2	TGTGCCAGCAGTCCCGCCCTAGCGGGAGACACCGGGGAGCTGTTTTTT	CASSPALAGDTGELFF
TRBV7-2	many	TRBJ2-1	NA	TGTGCCAGCACCCCTAGGGGGGGCTACTACAATGAGCAGTTCTTC	CASTPRGGYYNEQFF
TRBV4-3	many	TRBJ1-1	NA	TGCGCCAGCAGCCCTAGCGGGGGCCCCACTGAAGCTTTCTTT	CASSPSGGPTEAFF
TRBV18	many	TRBJ2-1	TRBD1	TGTGCCAGCTCACCTGGGACAGGGTTTACCTACAATGAGCAGTTCTTC	CASSPGTGFTYNEQFF
TRBV4-3	many	TRBJ1-1	NA	TGCGCCAGCAGCCTTCTAAGGGCAGGGGTGGAAGCTTTCTTT	CASSLLRAGVEAFF
TRBV12-3/TRBV12-4	many	TRBJ1-4	NA	TGTGCCAGCAGTTTGAGAGGGGCGGACACTAATGAAAAACTGTTTTTT	CASSLRGADTNEKLFF
TRBV27	many	TRBJ2-6	NA	TGTGCTACCAAGGAAACTGGGGCCAACGTCCTGACTTTC	CATKETGANVLTF
TRBV30	many	TRBJ2-7	NA	TGTGCCTGGAGCGAACTAGGCGAGCAGTACTTC	CAWSELGEQYF
TRBV20-1	many	TRBJ1-1	TRBD1	TGCAGTGCTCCGGACAGGTTGAACACTGAAGCTTTCTTT	CSAPDRLNTEAFF
TRBV5-6	many	TRBJ2-7	TRBD2	TGTGCCAGCAGCTACGCTAGCGGGCTCTACGAGCAGTACTTC	CASSYASGLYEQYF
TRBV10-3	many	TRBJ2-5	NA	TGTGCCATCAGTGAAGTAGTCGCTCTGGAGACCCAGTACTTC	CAISEVVALETQYF
TRBV7-6	few	TRBJ2-7	TRBD2	TGTGCCAGCAGCTCAAGCGGGACTAGCGGGAGCGGGCAGTACTTC	CASSSSGTSGSGQYF
TRBV6-1	many	TRBJ2-3	NA	TGTGCCAGCACCCCGGCCCTAACTCTATACACAGATACGCAGTATTTT	CASTPALTLYTDTQYF
TRBV20-1	many	TRBJ1-5	TRBD1	TGCAGTGCTATGATACAGGGGGGTAATCAGCCCCAGCATTTT	CSAMIQGGNQPQHF
TRBV15	many	TRBJ2-2	NA	TGTGCCACCAGCCCGAACACCGGGGAGCTGTTTTTT	CATSPNTGELFF
TRBV27	many	TRBJ2-7	TRBD1	TGTGCCAGCAGTTTTCGCCCCCGACAGGGGATCCTCTACGAGCAGTACTTC	CASSFRPRQGILYEQYF
TRBV20-1	many	TRBJ2-3	TRBD2	TGCCTGCTAGTACGAGCGGGACGCACAGATACGCAGTATTTT	CLLVRAGRTDTQYF
TRBV25-1	many	TRBJ2-7	NA	TGTGCCACGGGTTCCTACGAGCAGTACTTC	CATGSYEQYF
TRBV28	many	TRBJ2-5	NA	TGTGCCACAAAAGTGGGCTTGCAAGAGACCCAGTACTTC	CATKVGLQETQYF
TRBV5-1	medium-sized	TRBJ2-2	TRBD1	TGCGCCAGCAGCTCGGATACAGGGGCCGGGGAGCTGTTTTTT	CASSSDTGAGELFF
TRBV4-1	few	TRBJ1-1	NA	TGCGCCAGCAGCCAAGAGGTGGAGAGCCCCCGGGACACTGAAGCTTTCTTT	CASSQEVESPRDTEAFF
TRBV7-9	NA	TRBJ2-7	TRBD2	TGTGCCAGCAGCCCGGCGGGAGGGATTGGCTCCTACGAGCAGTACTTC	CASSPAGGIGSYEQYF
TRBV2	many	TRBJ2-5	NA	TGTGCCAGCAGTGACGGAGAGACCCAGTACTTC	CASSDGETQYF
TRBV27	many	TRBJ2-3	TRBD2	TGTGCCAGCAGTTTAAAGCGGGGGGGCACAGATACGCAGTATTTT	CASSLKRGGTDTQYF
TRBV29-1	many	TRBJ2-1	TRBD2	TGCAGCGTTGTGGGGGGTAGCGGGAGAGAATACAATGAGCAGTTCTTC	CSVVGGSGREYNEQFF
TRBV12-3/TRBV12-4	many	TRBJ2-2	NA	TGTGCCAGCAGTACGGGGCAATGGGAGCTGTTTTTT	CASSTGQWELFF